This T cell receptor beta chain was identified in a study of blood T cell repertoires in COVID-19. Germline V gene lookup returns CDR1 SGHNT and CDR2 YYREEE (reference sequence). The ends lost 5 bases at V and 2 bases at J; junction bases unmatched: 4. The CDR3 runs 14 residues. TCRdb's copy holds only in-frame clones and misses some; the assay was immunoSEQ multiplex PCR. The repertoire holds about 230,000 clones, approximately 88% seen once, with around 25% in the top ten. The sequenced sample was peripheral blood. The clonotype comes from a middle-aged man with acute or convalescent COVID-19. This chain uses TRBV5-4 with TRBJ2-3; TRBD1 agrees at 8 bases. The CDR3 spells CASRTGQDTDTQYF. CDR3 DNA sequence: TGTGCCAGCAGAACGGGACAGGACACAGATACGCAGTATTTT. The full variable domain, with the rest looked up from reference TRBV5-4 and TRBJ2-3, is ETGVTQSPTHLIKTRGQQVTLRCSSQSGHNTVSWYQQALGQGPQFIFQYYREEENGRGNFPPRFSGLQFPNYSSELNVNALELDDSALYLCASRTGQDTDTQYFGPGTRLTVL.